The 31 T cell receptor beta chains listed next were all sequenced from one sample in a study of glioma-infiltrating T cells. The iRepertoire nested amplicon-rescue multiplex PCR amplified TCR alpha and beta CDR3s from RNA. TCRdb recomputed calls from the multiplex PCR reads with MiXCR, one row per CDR3 protein. Among about 190,000 distinct CDR3 sequences listed, 30% to 40% were seen once. Sequenced material: glioma tissue, nonneoplastic brain tissue, or PBMCs (not recorded which). The receptors here all came from a human donor with low-grade glioma or glioblastoma, undergoing nonglioma brain surgery, or in good health (not recorded which).

This clonotype was seen a handful of times. The chain uses TRBV5-4 and TRBJ2-1; 9 bases align to TRBD2. This CDR3 is built from 15 residues. The J segment lost 3 bases and the V segment lost 0 bases, leaving 1 base of the junction unmatched. Germline V gene lookup returns CDR1 SGHNT and CDR2 YYREEE (reference sequence). CDR3 nucleotides: TGTGCCAGCAGCTTGGCTAGCGGGGTCTACAATGAGCAGTTCTTC. The encoded protein is CASSLASGVYNEQFF. The full variable domain, completed using reference TRBV5-4 and TRBJ2-1, is ETGVTQSPTHLIKTRGQQVTLRCSSQSGHNTVSWYQQALGQGPQFIFQYYREEENGRGNFPPRFSGLQFPNYSSELNVNALELDDSALYLCASSLASGVYNEQFFGPGTRLTVL.

This clonotype was observed at least ten times. V gene TRBV20-1 combines with J gene TRBJ2-3; 10 bases align to TRBD2. CDR1 is DFQATT and CDR2 is SNEGSKA in the germline V gene (reference sequence). CDR3 length: 14 amino acids. The V gene end was trimmed by 5 bases and the J gene end by 1 base; junction bases not matched to a gene: 3. The CDR3 bases are TGCAGTGCTGTCGGGACTAGCGGCACAGATACGCAGTATTTT. Amino acid sequence: CSAVGTSGTDTQYF.

This clonotype was recorded many times. The chain combines TRBV4-1 with TRBJ1-1, with a tentative D call TRBD1 (5 bases). This CDR3 region has 14 residues. Trimming took 4 bases from V and 1 from J, leaving 10 bases between them. CDR1 is MGHRA and CDR2 is YSYEKL in the germline V gene. CDR3 sequence (DNA): TGCGCCAGCAGCCCTCGACAGTGGAACACTGAAGCTTTCTTT. Protein: CASSPRQWNTEAFF.

This clonotype was recorded many times. The chain combines TRBV3-1 with TRBJ1-1; 7 bases fit TRBD1. CDR3 length: 16 amino acids. Germline V gene data show CDR1 as LGHDT and CDR2 as YNNKEL (reference sequence). After removal of 5 bases from V and 0 bases from J, the junction contained 9 bases not matched to a gene. CDR3 sequence reads: CASSISRGVMNTEAFF. CDR3 coding DNA: TGTGCCAGCAGCATAAGCAGGGGGGTCATGAACACTGAAGCTTTCTTT.

The V gene is TRBV11-1, the J gene TRBJ1-4; a weak D match, TRBD1 (6 bases). This CDR3 has 15 amino acids. Germline CDR1 SGHAT, CDR2 FQDESV (reference sequence). Trimming pared 5 bases from V and 4 bases from J, leaving 14 bases between. The CDR3 is CASSQGRTVNEKLFF. Here the CDR3 DNA reads TGTGCCAGCAGCCAAGGAAGGACAGTTAATGAAAAACTGTTTTTT.

This clonotype was picked up many times. The chain uses TRBV19 and TRBJ1-5; D is undetermined. The CDR3 length is 15 residues. V lost 10 bases to trimming and J lost 0 bases, with 16 bases between them. In germline, CDR1 is LNHDA, CDR2 SQIVND (reference sequence). CDR3 residues: CATSERAISNQPQHF. For the CDR3, the DNA is TGTGCCACCTCGGAAAGGGCGATTAGCAATCAGCCCCAGCATTTT. The full variable domain, in which reference TRBV19 and TRBJ1-5 provide the parts outside the CDR3, is DGGITQSPKYLFRKEGQNVTLSCEQNLNHDAMYWYRQDPGQGLRLIYYSQIVNDFQKGDIAEGYSVSREKKESFPLTVTSAQKNPTAFYLCATSERAISNQPQHFGDGTRLSIL.

On this clonotype itself: This may arise from a read error, as a much more abundant clone is one base away. The J gene is TRBJ2-1, the V gene TRBV7-2; 8 nucleotides match TRBD2. J gave up 10 bases and V 3 bases, and 5 bases lay outside the gene matches. This CDR3 has 13 residues. Germline lookup yields CDR1 SGHTA and CDR2 FQGNSA. The CDR3: CASSLGLVGEQFF. The CDR3 DNA sequence: TGTGCCAGCAGCTTGGGACTAGTTGGGGAGCAGTTCTTC.

This clonotype was observed a few times. The CDR3 here is CASSQSGLSTDTQYF. CDR3 nucleotide sequence: TGCGCCAGCAGCCAGTCGGGACTGAGCACAGATACGCAGTATTTT. The chain couples TRBV4-1 to TRBJ2-3; D might be TRBD2 (6 bases). Germline values: CDR1 MGHRA, CDR2 YSYEKL. This CDR3 is built from 15 residues. The V end lost 3 bases, the J end lost 0 bases, and 10 bases lay between the germline ends.

This clonotype was observed at least ten times. The chain has TRBV7-6 and TRBJ2-3, with D perhaps given as TRBD1 or TRBD2 (6 bases each). CDR1 is SGHVS and CDR2 is FNYEAQ in the germline V gene. This CDR3 region has 13 residues. V lost 5 bases, J lost 8 bases, and 14 bases lay in between. The CDR3 nucleotides are TGTGCCAGCAGCCCACAACAGGGAGGTACGCAGTATTTT. Translating it yields CASSPQQGGTQYF.

The CDR3 sequence: CASSQGGTGGPFF. The CDR3 coding sequence is TGTGCCAGCAGCCAAGGCGGGACAGGGGGTCCTTTCTTT. This sequence joins TRBV6-2 or TRBV6-3 and TRBJ1-1; TRBD1 matches at 11 bases. The CDR3 runs to 13 residues. Germline assignment: CDR1 MNHEY and CDR2 SVGEGT. With 6 bases clipped from V and 12 bases from J, the junction kept 9 bases outside the gene matches.

The V and J genes are TRBV3-1 and TRBJ2-5, with a weak D call TRBD2 (6 bases). This CDR3 is 11 amino acids long. Germline assignment: CDR1 LGHDT and CDR2 YNNKEL (reference sequence). V lost 2 bases, J lost 14 bases, and 12 bases lay in between. DNA for the CDR3: TGTGCCAGCAGCCAATTAAGGACTATATACTTC. Amino acid sequence: CASSQLRTIYF.

On this clonotype: A much larger clone lies a single base off, so this may be a read error. This rearrangement joins TRBV7-2 to TRBJ2-7; D gene uncertain. V was clipped by 5 bases and J by 0 bases, with 11 bases between them. This CDR3 is 14 amino acids long. Germline values: CDR1 SGHTA, CDR2 FQGNSA. The CDR3 region has the DNA TGTGCCAGCAGCGACAAGATAGCCTCCTACGAGCAGTACTTC. Encoded protein: CASSDKIASYEQYF.

There are many counts of this clonotype. V usage is TRBV6-2 or TRBV6-3 and J usage is TRBJ2-7, with TRBD1 matching over 7 bases. CDR1 and CDR2 (germline): MNHEY, SVGEGT. V was pared by 2 bases and J by 2 bases, with 6 bases of the junction left unmatched. The CDR3 is 15 residues long. CDR3 in DNA: TGTGCCAGCAGTTACAGGACAGGCTTAACCTACGAGCAGTACTTC. Translation: CASSYRTGLTYEQYF.

The rearrangement uses TRBV12-3 or TRBV12-4 and TRBJ1-5, with 10 bases matching TRBD1. With 1 base clipped from V and 8 bases from J, the junction kept 5 bases outside the gene matches. This CDR3 has 15 amino acids. DNA of the CDR3: TGTGCCAGCAGTTTAGGGGACAGGGGATGGGAGCCCCAGCATTTT. Translation: CASSLGDRGWEPQHF.

This clonotype was detected ten times or more. The V gene is TRBV20-1, the J gene TRBJ1-5, with D maybe TRBD1 (5 bases). Trimming took 6 bases from V and 1 from J, leaving 10 bases between them. CDR3 length: 13 residues. Per germline, CDR1 DFQATT and CDR2 SNEGSKA (reference sequence). The CDR3 region has the DNA TGCAGTGCCCCGGAGGGGAGCAATCAGCCCCAGCATTTT. This codes for CSAPEGSNQPQHF.

A note on this clonotype: One base away lies a much larger clone, so this may be a sequencing read error. This sequence joins TRBV27 and TRBJ2-3; perhaps TRBD1 as D (5 bases). This CDR3 is 15 amino acids long. CDR1 MNHEY and CDR2 SMNVEV come from the germline V gene (reference sequence). The V end was cut by 5 bases, the J end by 3 bases, with 15 bases between. As DNA, the CDR3 is TGTGCCAGCAGTCGCAGCAGGGCTAGAACAGATACGCAGTATTTT. Its protein product is CASSRSRARTDTQYF.

The sample holds a few counts of this clonotype. A much bigger clone sits one base away, suggesting this may be a read error. The chain carries TRBV28 and TRBJ1-3; possibly TRBD1 for D (6 bases). Germline assignment: CDR1 MDHEN and CDR2 SYDVKM. The CDR3 runs 16 residues. CDR3 protein: CASSPIGGAPGNTTYF. CDR3 DNA: TGTGCCAGCAGCCCCATCGGGGGGGCGCCCGGAAACACCACATATTTT.

The V and J genes are TRBV6-1 and TRBJ2-7; D not resolved. This CDR3 has 16 residues. Germline V lookup: CDR1 MNHNS, CDR2 SASEGT. V was trimmed by 6 bases and J by 4 bases, leaving 22 bases between them. This CDR3 is CASRNTVTVYVYEQYF. The CDR3 DNA sequence: TGTGCCAGCAGAAACACCGTAACAGTTTACGTTTACGAGCAGTACTTC.

At least ten counts were recorded for this clonotype. The chain employs TRBV9 and TRBJ1-1, with D hard to call. V was shortened by 4 bases and J by 1 base, with 11 bases between the two germline ends. CDR1 and CDR2 (germline): SGDLS, YYNGEE. The CDR3 contains 14 residues. The CDR3 spells CASSPPTPNTEAFF. The CDR3 coding sequence is TGTGCCAGCAGCCCGCCGACACCGAACACTGAAGCTTTCTTT.

This clonotype was seen ten or more times. The chain combines TRBV6-1 with TRBJ2-1; D is possibly TRBD2 (6 bases). V lost 5 bases, J lost 5 bases, and 10 bases lay in between. CDR3 length: 13 amino acids. From germline, CDR1 is MNHNS and CDR2 SASEGT. The CDR3 loop is CASSLGLHNEQFF. For the CDR3, the DNA is TGTGCCAGCAGTTTAGGACTACACAATGAGCAGTTCTTC.

The rearrangement joins TRBV24-1 to TRBJ2-3, with D perhaps matching TRBD1 or TRBD2 (5 bases each). Deletions cut 8 bases from V and 8 bases from J, with 16 bases between. Germline CDR1 reads KGHDR; CDR2 reads SFDVKD. This CDR3 is built from 13 residues. Written as DNA, the CDR3 is TGTGCCACCACTGAGGGACGACTGGTTACGCAGTATTTT. Encoded protein: CATTEGRLVTQYF.

Points on this clonotype: Possible read error: a much larger clone is one base away. The chain carries TRBV14 and TRBJ2-1; possible D gene TRBD2, 6 bases. The ends were cut back, 0 bases at V and 10 bases at J, with 19 bases in the middle. The CDR3 length is 16 residues. Germline CDR1 is SGHDN and CDR2 is FVKESK. The CDR3 sequence: CASSQDPLAGAYEQFF. Here the CDR3 DNA reads TGTGCCAGCAGCCAAGATCCACTAGCAGGTGCCTACGAGCAGTTCTTC. Full variable domain (rest looked up from reference TRBV14 and TRBJ2-1): EAGVTQFPSHSVIEKGQTVTLRCDPISGHDNLYWYRRVMGKEIKFLLHFVKESKQDESGMPNNRFLAERTGGTYSTLKVQPAELEDSGVYFCASSQDPLAGAYEQFFGPGTRLTVL.

The chain has TRBV4-3 and TRBJ1-5; no definite D call. The CDR3 has 15 amino acids. V was clipped by 3 bases and J by 4 bases, with 13 bases between them. The germline CDR1 and CDR2 sequences are LGHNA and YSLEER. The CDR3 bases are TGCGCCAGCAGCCAGGAGGTCATAACTAATCAGCCCCAGCATTTT. This encodes CASSQEVITNQPQHF.

On this clonotype: A much larger clone sits a single nucleotide away, making a read error possible. The rearrangement joins TRBV12-3 or TRBV12-4 to TRBJ1-1; tentatively, D is TRBD1 (6 bases). The length of the CDR3 is 13 residues. Trimming stripped 6 bases from V and 6 bases from J, with 14 bases between. CDR3 in amino acids: CASSSGTWAEAFF. CDR3 bases: TGTGCCAGCAGCTCCGGGACATGGGCTGAAGCTTTCTTT.

This chain links TRBV6-6 with TRBJ2-1, with 15 bases lining up with TRBD2. This CDR3 is 18 amino acids long. V was clipped by 0 bases and J by 4 bases; unmatched bases: 4. In germline, CDR1 is MNHNY, CDR2 SVGAGI (reference sequence). The CDR3 here is CASSYSGLAGGPYNEQFF. CDR3 bases: TGTGCCAGCAGTTACTCCGGACTAGCGGGAGGGCCTTACAATGAGCAGTTCTTC.

A remark on this clonotype: A much larger clone lies a single base off, so this may be a read error. This rearrangement joins TRBV19 to TRBJ2-7; 8 nucleotides match TRBD2. The V and J ends lost 10 bases and 7 bases, in that order; junction bases with no gene match: 6. This CDR3 has 11 residues. Germline V gives CDR1 LNHDA, CDR2 SQIVND (reference sequence). CDR3 loop: CATGLGNEQYF. CDR3 DNA: TGTGCCACGGGACTAGGCAATGAGCAGTACTTC.

This clonotype occurred many times. The gene calls are TRBV20-1 and TRBJ2-7; 14 bases are shared with TRBD2. The CDR3 has 17 amino acids. Trimming at V came to 2 bases and at J to 6 bases, leaving 12 bases not matched to a gene. Germline CDR1 and CDR2: DFQATT and SNEGSKA (reference sequence). CDR3 amino acids: CSARRKGLAGALSEQYF. In nucleotides, the CDR3 is TGCAGTGCTAGACGGAAGGGACTAGCGGGAGCCCTTTCCGAGCAGTACTTC.

This clonotype has a handful of counts. The chain has TRBV29-1 and TRBJ1-3; possible D gene TRBD1, 5 bases. Germline-derived CDR1 and CDR2 are SQVTM and ANQGSEA. The CDR3 totals 14 residues. V dropped 6 bases and J dropped 1 base, with 13 bases sitting between them. The CDR3 reads CSVDVGGSGNTIYF. The CDR3 DNA is TGCAGCGTCGATGTCGGGGGATCTGGAAACACCATATATTTT.

The table lists this clonotype with a few counts. The chain is built from TRBV3-1 and TRBJ2-2; 11 bases are shared with TRBD1. V shed 4 bases and J 2 bases; nucleotides not matched to a gene: 3. Germline loops: CDR1 LGHDT, CDR2 YNNKEL (reference sequence). CDR3 length: 16 amino acids. CDR3 protein: CASSLGQGANTGELFF. The CDR3 DNA follows: TGTGCCAGCAGCCTAGGACAGGGGGCAAACACCGGGGAGCTGTTTTTT.

The chain is built from TRBV12-5 and TRBJ2-1; D ambiguous. V was clipped by 5 bases and J by 0 bases, with 11 bases between them. Germline CDR1 LGHNT, CDR2 FRNRAP. CDR3 size: 15 residues. CDR3 amino acids: CASGAGESSYNEQFF. Written as DNA, the CDR3 is TGTGCTAGTGGTGCCGGCGAAAGCTCCTACAATGAGCAGTTCTTC.

The rearrangement joins TRBV9 to TRBJ1-2; TRBD1 aligns across 11 bases. Germline-derived CDR1 and CDR2 are SGDLS and YYNGEE. Unmatched junction bases numbered 12, after V lost 3 bases and J lost 8 bases. The CDR3 is 16 residues long. This CDR3 reads CASSETGTGGPGGYTF. The CDR3 bases are TGTGCCAGCAGCGAGACCGGGACAGGGGGGCCGGGGGGCTACACCTTC.